This T cell receptor beta chain was profiled in a study of blood T cell repertoires in COVID-19. In terms of age and location, participants ranged from roughly 18 to 100 years and lived in about two dozen US areas. Among Cohort 3 donors, those recovered had two negative PCRs, clearance, or symptom resolution. The CDR3 runs 15 residues. Germline-derived CDR1 and CDR2 are SGHKS and YYEKEE (reference sequence). V gave up 1 base and J gave up 7 bases, with 15 bases separating them. Method: immunoSEQ multiplex PCR; TCRdb's copy keeps in-frame clones and lacks some. The sample has approximately 260,000 clones, 80% to 95% seen once; the top ten hold over 1.5%.

Material for sequencing was PBMCs or T cells enriched from blood (not recorded which). The receptor was derived from a woman younger than 35 who had recovered from COVID-19. V is TRBV5-5 and J is TRBJ1-5; no clear D gene. The CDR3: CASSLSGLGRQPQHF. The CDR3 region has the DNA TGTGCCAGCAGCTTGTCGGGGTTAGGTCGGCAGCCCCAGCATTTT. Using reference TRBV5-5 and TRBJ1-5 for the parts outside the CDR3, the full variable domain is DAGVTQSPTHLIKTRGQQVTLRCSPISGHKSVSWYQQVLGQGPQFIFQYYEKEERGRGNFPDRFSARQFPNYSSELNVNALLLGDSALYLCASSLSGLGRQPQHFGDGTRLSIL.